Listed below are T cell receptor beta chains from one sample, sequenced in a study of shared clonotypes between healthy human individuals. Clones were sequenced by immunoSEQ multiplex PCR, and TCRdb holds only the in-frame ones, with some missing. The table lists approximately 1.9 million clones, 93% of them singletons. Source material: naive CD8+ T cells from PBMCs. The receptors shown here come from a young man in good health. Some clones in this sample may be carry-over from other donors' samples. Both conserved end residues are part of each CDR3. D genes are given only for firm matches. Clone size, where shown, is once, few, many, or a class for clones that have expanded.

D gene: TRBD2; V gene: TRBV6-5; clone size: NA; J gene: TRBJ2-5; CDR3 DNA: TGTGCCAGCAGTCCAGGGAGGGCCCAAGAGACCCAGTACTTC; CDR3 protein: CASSPGRAQETQYF
D gene: TRBD1; V gene: TRBV5-1; clone size: NA; J gene: TRBJ2-7; CDR3 DNA: TGCGCCAGCAGGGACGGGACAGTGGACGAGCAGTACTTC; CDR3 protein: CASRDGTVDEQYF
D gene: TRBD1; V gene: TRBV9; clone size: once; J gene: TRBJ1-4; CDR3 DNA: TGTGCCAGCAGCGGCGGGACAGGTTTTGAAAAACTGTTTTTT; CDR3 protein: CASSGGTGFEKLFF
D gene: TRBD1; V gene: TRBV7-3; clone size: NA; J gene: TRBJ1-5; CDR3 DNA: TGTGCCAGCAGCTTACCGGGACAGAGCAATCAGCCCCAGCATTTT; CDR3 protein: CASSLPGQSNQPQHF
D gene: NA; V gene: TRBV2; clone size: NA; J gene: TRBJ2-7; CDR3 DNA: TGTGCCATCCCGGGCCCTAGCTCCTACGAGCAGTACTTC; CDR3 protein: CAIPGPSSYEQYF
D gene: NA; V gene: TRBV7-2; clone size: once; J gene: TRBJ1-2; CDR3 DNA: TGTGCCAGCAGCTTCCGCGGGCCTAGAGGCTACACCTTC; CDR3 protein: CASSFRGPRGYTF
D gene: NA; V gene: TRBV29-1; clone size: NA; J gene: TRBJ1-1; CDR3 DNA: TGCAGCGTACTGGTGGGTTGGGCTGAAGCTTTCTTT; CDR3 protein: CSVLVGWAEAFF
D gene: TRBD1; V gene: TRBV7-9; clone size: NA; J gene: TRBJ1-2; CDR3 DNA: TGTGCCAGCAGCTTAGGGGTGACAGGGGGCGGCTACACCTTC; CDR3 protein: CASSLGVTGGGYTF
D gene: NA; V gene: TRBV27; clone size: NA; J gene: TRBJ1-2; CDR3 DNA: TGTGCCAGCAGTTCCCCAGCCAGGTCGCACTATGGCTACACCTTC; CDR3 protein: CASSSPARSHYGYTF
D gene: TRBD1; V gene: TRBV27; clone size: NA; J gene: TRBJ2-1; CDR3 DNA: TGTGCCAGCAGCTATCAGGGGGTCTCCTACAATGAGCAGTTCTTC; CDR3 protein: CASSYQGVSYNEQFF
D gene: TRBD2; V gene: TRBV7-7; clone size: NA; J gene: TRBJ2-3; CDR3 DNA: TGTGCCAGCAGCCCCCTAGCGGGAGGGGGCACAGATACGCAGTATTTT; CDR3 protein: CASSPLAGGGTDTQYF
D gene: TRBD1; V gene: TRBV19; clone size: NA; J gene: TRBJ2-7; CDR3 DNA: TGTGCCAGTAGTCCTCGACAGGGTTTCAACGAGCAGTACTTC; CDR3 protein: CASSPRQGFNEQYF
D gene: TRBD2; V gene: TRBV4-1; clone size: NA; J gene: TRBJ2-7; CDR3 DNA: TGCGCCAGCAGCCAAGACGGACTAGCGGGACCCTACGAGCAGTACTTC; CDR3 protein: CASSQDGLAGPYEQYF
D gene: NA; V gene: TRBV13; clone size: NA; J gene: TRBJ2-5; CDR3 DNA: TGTGCCAGCAGCTTAGGCTCCCAAGAGACCCAGTACTTC; CDR3 protein: CASSLGSQETQYF
D gene: TRBD2; V gene: TRBV7-2; clone size: NA; J gene: TRBJ2-3; CDR3 DNA: TGTGCCAGCAGCCCCCTTGCGGTGCTAAGGCGGGGGGGCACAGATACGCAGTATTTT; CDR3 protein: CASSPLAVLRRGGTDTQYF
D gene: TRBD1; V gene: TRBV28; clone size: NA; J gene: TRBJ2-7; CDR3 DNA: TGTGCCAGCAGTTTGAACAGGGGAATACGCGAGCAGTACTTC; CDR3 protein: CASSLNRGIREQYF
D gene: NA; V gene: TRBV7-6; clone size: NA; J gene: TRBJ2-2; CDR3 DNA: TGTGCCAGCAGCCCCTATAACACCGGGGAGCTGTTTTTT; CDR3 protein: CASSPYNTGELFF